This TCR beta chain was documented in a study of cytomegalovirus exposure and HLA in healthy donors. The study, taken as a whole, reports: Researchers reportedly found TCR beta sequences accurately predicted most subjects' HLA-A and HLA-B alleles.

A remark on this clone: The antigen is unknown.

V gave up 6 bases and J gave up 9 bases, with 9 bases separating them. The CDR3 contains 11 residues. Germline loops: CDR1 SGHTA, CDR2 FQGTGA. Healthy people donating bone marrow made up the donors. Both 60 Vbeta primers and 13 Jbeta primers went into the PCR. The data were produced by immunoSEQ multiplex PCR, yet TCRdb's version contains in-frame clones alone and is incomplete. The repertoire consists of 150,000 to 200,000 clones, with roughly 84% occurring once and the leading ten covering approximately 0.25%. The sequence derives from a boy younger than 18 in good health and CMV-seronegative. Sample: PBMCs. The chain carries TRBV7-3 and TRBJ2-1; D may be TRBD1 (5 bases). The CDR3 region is CASSPGLEQFF. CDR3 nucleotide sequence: TGTGCCAGCAGTCCAGGGCTTGAGCAGTTCTTC. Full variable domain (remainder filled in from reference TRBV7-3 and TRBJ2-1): GAGVSQTPSNKVTEKGKYVELRCDPISGHTALYWYRQSLGQGPEFLIYFQGTGAADDSGLPNDRFFAVRPEGSVSTLKIQRTERGDSAVYLCASSPGLEQFFGPGTRLTVL.